A selection of T cell receptor beta chains follows, all from one sample in a study of graft-versus-host responses after intestinal transplantation. Profiled with immunoSEQ multiplex PCR; TCRdb holds only in-frame clones, not every one. Of about 86,000 clones in the sample, roughly 90% were seen once. Which antigens these TCRs recognize remains unknown. The source was unstimulated CD4+ T cells sorted from spleen or lymph node cells, collected before transplant. The origin of the receptors is a human donor who was the organ donor for an intestinal transplant. The CDR3 runs from the conserved cysteine through the conserved F or W. The order of the fields is D gene, V gene, clone size, J gene, CDR3 DNA, CDR3 protein. A D gene is named only where the DNA matches it firmly. A clone size is listed for some rows: how often the clone was seen (once, few, many), or a class if it is expanded.

>TRBD2|TRBV2|.|TRBJ2-5
TGTGCCAGCAGTGACCCCAAACTAGCGGGGGGGCTTGAGACCCAGTACTTC
CASSDPKLAGGLETQYF
>.|TRBV5-8|.|TRBJ1-5
TGTGCCAGCAGCTTGGCCTCAAGGGGTCAGCCCCAGCATTTT
CASSLASRGQPQHF
>.|TRBV28|once|TRBJ1-4
TGTGCCAGCAGTTTATGGCAGACAGGTGCGAAGGAAAAACTGTTTTTT
CASSLWQTGAKEKLFF
>TRBD2|TRBV2|.|TRBJ2-2
TGTGCCAGCAGCTCACTAGCGGGGGGACCGGGCACCGGGGAGCTGTTTTTT
CASSSLAGGPGTGELFF
>TRBD1|TRBV10-3|.|TRBJ2-3
TGTGCCATGGGGGCCCCGGGACAGGGATCCACAGATACGCAGTATTTT
CAMGAPGQGSTDTQYF
>.|TRBV30|once|TRBJ2-2
TGTGCCTGTTCTCGCCCTCCGGGGACCGGGGAGCTGTTTTTT
CACSRPPGTGELFF
>.|TRBV5-6|.|TRBJ2-4
TGTGCCAGCAGCTTGGGATATAGAAGATTC
CASSLGYRRF
>TRBD1|TRBV6-1|once|TRBJ2-7
TGTGCCAGCAGTCTTAGGGGACAGGGGGACGGTCAGTACTTC
CASSLRGQGDGQYF
>TRBD1|TRBV4-2|.|TRBJ1-2
TGTGCCAGCAGACGTACAGGGGGCAACTATGGCTACACCTTC
CASRRTGGNYGYTF
>TRBD1|TRBV5-1|.|TRBJ1-6
TGCGCCAGCAGCTATGACAGGGGATTCGGCTCCTATAATTCACCCCTCCACTTT
CASSYDRGFGSYNSPLHF
>.|TRBV4-2|.|TRBJ2-3
TGTGCCAGCAGCCACCACGGTAGGGAGTACACAGATACGCAGTATTTT
CASSHHGREYTDTQYF
>TRBD1|TRBV27|.|TRBJ1-3
TGTGCCAGCAGTCCCACCCGGACAGGCCATGTTAATCTAGGGCACTCTGGAAACACCATATATTTT
CASSPTRTGHVNLGHSGNTIYF
>TRBD2|TRBV9|once|TRBJ2-5
TGTGCCAGCAGCGGTCCAGCGGGAGGGAGAGTTGCCCAGTACTTC
CASSGPAGGRVAQYF
>TRBD1|TRBV6-5|.|TRBJ2-1
TGTGCCAGCAGTCGGGACAGGGGGTCCTACAATGAGCAGTTCTTC
CASSRDRGSYNEQFF
>.|TRBV30|.|TRBJ2-3
TGTGCCTGGTCCGCGGGGATGGCAGATACGCAGTATTTT
CAWSAGMADTQYF
>.|TRBV5-1|.|TRBJ1-6
TGCGCCAGCAGCTTGGGGGGGGTGACTAGGAATTCACCCCTCCACTTT
CASSLGGVTRNSPLHF
>TRBD2|TRBV28|once|TRBJ2-1
TGTGCCAGCACCCCCGGAGGACTAGCAGACTACAATGAGCAGTTCTTC
CASTPGGLADYNEQFF
>.|TRBV18|.|TRBJ2-3
TGTGCCAGCTCACCCCCGAAGGGGTGGCGGGGGCCCACAGATACGCAGTATTTT
CASSPPKGWRGPTDTQYF
>.|TRBV5-6|.|TRBJ1-2
TGTGCCAGCAGCTTGGAAGGGCCGAGGGGGAATGGCTACACCTTC
CASSLEGPRGNGYTF
>TRBD1|TRBV27|.|TRBJ1-6
TGTGCCAGCAGTTTAAGGGACAGGGGGACTAATTCACCCCTCCACTTT
CASSLRDRGTNSPLHF
>TRBD1|TRBV5-1|.|TRBJ2-2
TGCGCCAGCAGCTTCCAGGGGGACACCGGGGAGCTGTTTTTT
CASSFQGDTGELFF
>TRBD2|TRBV7-6|.|TRBJ2-1
TGTGCCAGCAGCCCTAGCGGGCCCAGCTCCTACAATGAGCAGTTCTTC
CASSPSGPSSYNEQFF
>.|TRBV7-3|.|TRBJ1-2
TGTGCCAGCAGCTTAGATCCAGGGGCTAACTATGGCTACACCTTC
CASSLDPGANYGYTF
>.|TRBV7-9|.|TRBJ1-1
TGTGCCAGCAGCTTCTACCTGTACACTGAAGCTTTCTTT
CASSFYLYTEAFF
>.|TRBV21-1|.|TRBJ2-2
TGTGCCAGCAGCAAGGGGACTAGCGGCTCCCCGGGGATCACCGGGGAGCTGTTTTTT
CASSKGTSGSPGITGELFF
>.|TRBV28|once|TRBJ2-7
TGTGCCAGCAGTTTGGGGGGACGGCTATACGAGCAGTACTTC
CASSLGGRLYEQYF
>.|TRBV28|.|TRBJ1-1
TGTGCCAGCAGGGGGGCGTTGGGTTCCGACACTGAAGCTTTCTTT
CASRGALGSDTEAFF